These 3 T cell receptor beta chains share one sample of origin, sequenced in a study of blood T cell repertoires in COVID-19. Profiling relied on immunoSEQ multiplex PCR, and the TCRdb table lists in-frame clones only, not all of them. The repertoire consists of more than 200,000 clones, with roughly nine tenths occurring once and the leading ten covering less than 4%. Sequencing was performed on PBMCs or T cells enriched from blood (not recorded which). These receptors came from a woman aged 30 to 39 with acute COVID-19.

CDR3 residues: CATSDGRAWAQHF. CDR3 sequence (DNA): TGTGCCACCAGTGATGGGCGGGCCTGGGCCCAGCATTTT. This chain uses TRBV24-1 with TRBJ1-5; D is unresolved. CDR3 size: 13 residues. Trimming stripped 3 bases from V and 11 bases from J, with 13 bases between. Germline loops: CDR1 KGHDR, CDR2 SFDVKD.

The chain recombines TRBV27 with TRBJ2-2; perhaps TRBD2 as D (5 bases). The CDR3 is 14 amino acids. Germline V CDR1 and CDR2: MNHEY, SMNVEV (reference sequence). V was clipped by 6 bases and J by 4 bases, with 12 bases between them. The CDR3 loop reads CASSPGGGTGELFF. The CDR3 DNA is TGTGCCAGCAGCCCAGGAGGAGGCACCGGGGAGCTGTTTTTT.

V is TRBV29-1 and J is TRBJ1-1, with a possible D match to TRBD1 (5 bases). CDR1 and CDR2 from the germline V gene are SQVTM and ANQGSEA. This CDR3 spans 12 amino acids. V lost 5 bases and J 3 bases, leaving 10 bases between the germline ends. The CDR3 nucleotides are TGCAGCGTTACAGGTCTACACACTGAAGCTTTCTTT. It encodes CSVTGLHTEAFF. The whole variable domain, remainder taken from reference TRBV29-1 and TRBJ1-1, is SAVISQKPSRDICQRGTSLTIQCQVDSQVTMMFWYRQQPGQSLTLIATANQGSEATYESGFVIDKFPISRPNLTFSTLTVSNMSPEDSSIYLCSVTGLHTEAFFGQGTRLTVV.